Presented here are 10 T cell receptor beta chains from one specimen sequenced in a study of long-term antiretroviral therapy in people with HIV. Sequencing relied on immunoSEQ assay v3.0, run at survey level. Generated by immunoSEQ multiplex PCR, the TCRdb table keeps only in-frame clones and is missing some. The table has 30,000 to 40,000 clones, under 90% seen once. Sequenced material: unsorted PBMCs, taken 0.4 years before starting antiretroviral therapy. The receptors were sampled from a man aged 18 to 35 with HIV.

This chain links TRBV30 with TRBJ2-7; no firm D call. The length of the CDR3 is 12 residues. Trimming cost V 0 bases and J 3 bases, with 6 bases left between them. Germline V gene lookup returns CDR1 GTSNPN and CDR2 SVGIG (reference sequence). CDR3 sequence (DNA): TGTGCCTGGAGTGTTGGTAGCTACGAGCAGTACTTC. This sequence encodes CAWSVGSYEQYF. The complete variable domain, with remaining parts taken from reference TRBV30 and TRBJ2-7, reads SQTIHQWPATLVQPVGSPLSLECTVEGTSNPNLYWYRQAAGRGLQLLFYSVGIGQISSEVPQNLSASRPQDRQFILSSKKLLLSDSGFYLCAWSVGSYEQYFGPGTRLTVT.

This chain links TRBV2 with TRBJ2-6; D gene ambiguous. The CDR3 covers 15 residues. Germline V gene sequence: CDR1 SNHLY, CDR2 FYNNEI. Trimming left V 1 base short and J 6 bases short, with 10 bases between. CDR3: CASSEGERTANVLTF. The CDR3 nucleotides are TGTGCCAGCAGTGAAGGGGAACGGACGGCCAACGTCCTGACTTTC.

The CDR3 region has the DNA TGTGCCAGCAGCCCTCTTCTTAATGAAAAACTGTTTTTT. It encodes CASSPLLNEKLFF. This chain links TRBV6-5 with TRBJ1-4; D call uncertain. The CDR3 has 13 amino acids. Trimming stripped 6 bases from V and 4 bases from J, with 9 bases between. Per the germline V gene, CDR1 is MNHEY and CDR2 is SVGAGI.

The rearrangement uses TRBV11-3 and TRBJ2-3; 10 bases are shared with TRBD2. V lost 1 base and J lost 2; bases outside the gene matches: 3. The CDR3 length is 16 residues. In germline, CDR1 is SGHNT, CDR2 YENEEA. The CDR3 loop reads CASSLGTSGITDTQYF. The CDR3 bases are TGTGCCAGCAGCTTAGGTACTAGCGGGATCACAGATACGCAGTATTTT.

CDR3 sequence (DNA): TGTGCCAGTAGTATTCTAGGCTCGGGAGAAAAACTGTTTTTT. This codes for CASSILGSGEKLFF. The rearrangement links TRBV19 to TRBJ1-4; D uncertain. The CDR3 totals 14 residues. The germline CDR1 and CDR2 sequences are LNHDA and SQIVND (reference sequence). V gave up 3 bases and J gave up 8 bases, with 13 bases separating them.

The rearrangement links TRBV7-9 to TRBJ1-5, with 10 bases lining up with TRBD1. J lost 5 bases, V lost 4 bases, and 11 bases had no gene match. This CDR3 has 17 residues. Germline V CDR1 and CDR2: SEHNR, FQNEAQ (reference sequence). CDR3 coding DNA: TGTGCCAGCAGCTCCTCCGGGACAGGGGTTTCTGATCAGCCCCAGCATTTT. Translating it yields CASSSSGTGVSDQPQHF.

The V call is TRBV30, the J call TRBJ1-4; 8 bases match TRBD1. This CDR3 is built from 14 residues. The germline gives CDR1 GTSNPN, CDR2 SVGIG (reference sequence). V trimming: 3 bases; J trimming: 6 bases; junction bases outside the gene matches: 6. The CDR3 DNA sequence: TGTGCCTGGAGCGTACAGGGGGGGTATGAAAAACTGTTTTTT. Encoded protein: CAWSVQGGYEKLFF.

The chain employs TRBV7-8 and TRBJ1-1, with a possible D match to TRBD1 (5 bases). The CDR3 is 15 residues long. CDR1 is SGHVS, CDR2 FQNEAQ, per germline. Deletions cut 2 bases from V and 0 bases from J, with 10 bases between. The CDR3 bases are TGTGCCAGCAGCTTAACCGGGACCCTGAACACTGAAGCTTTCTTT. This sequence encodes CASSLTGTLNTEAFF.

The J gene is TRBJ2-1, the V gene TRBV5-1, with D unresolved. The CDR3 contains 14 residues. Trimming took off 0 bases at V and 1 base at J, with 5 bases between the two ends. Germline V CDR1 and CDR2: SGHRS, YFSETQ. The CDR3 here is CASSLEASYNEQFF. The CDR3, as DNA: TGCGCCAGCAGCTTGGAAGCTTCCTACAATGAGCAGTTCTTC.

This sequence joins TRBV4-3 and TRBJ2-2; D gene unclear. The V gene lost 0 bases and the J gene lost 0 bases, with 17 bases spanning the gap. Germline CDR1 LGHNA, CDR2 YSLEER. The CDR3 length is 19 residues. The CDR3 DNA reads as TGCGCCAGCAGCCAAGATGCACGACCTCTAATTTCGAACACCGGGGAGCTGTTTTTT. Residues: CASSQDARPLISNTGELFF.